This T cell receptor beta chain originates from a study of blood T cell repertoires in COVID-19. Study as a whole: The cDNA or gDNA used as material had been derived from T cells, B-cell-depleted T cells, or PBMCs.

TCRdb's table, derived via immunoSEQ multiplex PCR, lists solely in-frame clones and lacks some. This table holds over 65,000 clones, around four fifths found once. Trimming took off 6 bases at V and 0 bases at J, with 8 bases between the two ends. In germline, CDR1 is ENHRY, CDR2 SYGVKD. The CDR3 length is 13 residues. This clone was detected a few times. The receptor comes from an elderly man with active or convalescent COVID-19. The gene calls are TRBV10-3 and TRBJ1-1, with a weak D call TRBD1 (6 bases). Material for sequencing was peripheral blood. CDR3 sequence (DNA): TGTGCCATCAGGGGACATATGAACACTGAAGCTTTCTTT. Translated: CAIRGHMNTEAFF.